The sequence of this TCR beta chain was determined in a study of blood T cell repertoires in COVID-19. Whole-study context: The United States, Italy and Spain provided the acute and convalescent COVID-19 samples.

Deletions cut 0 bases from V and 6 bases from J, with 14 bases between. Germline values: CDR1 MNHEY, CDR2 SVGEGT. CDR3 length: 15 residues. TCRdb's copy holds only in-frame clones and misses some; the assay was immunoSEQ multiplex PCR. The sample includes some 150,000 clones, around 83% seen only once; the top ten take approximately 8.3%. Input material: peripheral blood. This receptor was taken from a woman aged 60-75 years with acute or convalescent COVID-19. J is TRBJ1-2 and V is TRBV6-2 or TRBV6-3; D remains ambiguous. CDR3 nucleotides: TGTGCCAGCAGTTACTCGGCGGGGAACTTGAATGGCTACACCTTC. Protein product: CASSYSAGNLNGYTF.